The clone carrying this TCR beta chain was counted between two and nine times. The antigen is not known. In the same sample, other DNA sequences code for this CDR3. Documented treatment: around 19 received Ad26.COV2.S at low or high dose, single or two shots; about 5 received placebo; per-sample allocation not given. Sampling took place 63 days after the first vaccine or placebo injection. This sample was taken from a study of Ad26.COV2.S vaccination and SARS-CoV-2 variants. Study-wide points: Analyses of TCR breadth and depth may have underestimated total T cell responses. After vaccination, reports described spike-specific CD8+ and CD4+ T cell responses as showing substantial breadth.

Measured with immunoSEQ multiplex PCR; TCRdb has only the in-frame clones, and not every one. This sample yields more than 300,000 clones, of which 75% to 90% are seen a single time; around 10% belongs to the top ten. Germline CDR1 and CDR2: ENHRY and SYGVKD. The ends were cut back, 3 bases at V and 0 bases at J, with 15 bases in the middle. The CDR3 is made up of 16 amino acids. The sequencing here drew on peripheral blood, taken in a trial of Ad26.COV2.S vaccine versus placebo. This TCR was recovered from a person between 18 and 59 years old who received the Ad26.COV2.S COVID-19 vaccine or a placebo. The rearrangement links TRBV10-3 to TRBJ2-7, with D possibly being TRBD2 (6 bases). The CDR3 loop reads CAISEPGTSSSYEQYF. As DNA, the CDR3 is TGTGCCATCAGTGAACCGGGGACTTCGAGCTCCTACGAGCAGTACTTC.